The next 4 T cell receptor beta chains were all read from a single sample in a study of T cells in localized non-small cell lung cancer. Measured with immunoSEQ multiplex PCR; TCRdb has only the in-frame clones, and not every one. The table has some 90,000 clones, around 90% seen once. The sample consisted of peripheral blood, taken before any cancer treatment. These receptors were obtained from a man between 40 and 75 years old with stage I squamous cell lung carcinoma.

Written as DNA, the CDR3 is TGTGCCAGCTCAGTAACAGGGTACGAGCAGTACTTC. It yields the protein CASSVTGYEQYF. The chain has TRBV18 and TRBJ2-7, with D possibly TRBD1 on 6 matching bases. The CDR3 spans 12 residues. Trimming cost V 5 bases and J 4 bases, with 9 bases left between them. Germline V CDR1 and CDR2: KGHSH, LQKENI.

The gene calls are TRBV5-1 and TRBJ2-4; 8 positions agree with TRBD1. The CDR3 length is 17 residues. With V trimmed by 2 bases and J by 1 base, 8 bases remained unmatched. The germline gives CDR1 SGHRS, CDR2 YFSETQ. The CDR3, as DNA: TGCGCCAGCAGCTTCTTTCAGGGGGCCATGGCCAAAAACATTCAGTACTTC. Amino acids: CASSFFQGAMAKNIQYF.

This chain joins TRBV27 and TRBJ1-3, with D uncertain. Germline V CDR1 and CDR2: MNHEY, SMNVEV (reference sequence). The length of the CDR3 is 17 residues. V lost 2 bases and J 0 bases, leaving 14 bases between the germline ends. The chain's CDR3 is CASSLLRTDSSGNTIYF. DNA of the CDR3: TGTGCCAGCAGTTTACTTAGGACGGATAGCTCTGGAAACACCATATATTTT.

In this sample, this clone turned up once. The chain has TRBV5-1 and TRBJ1-6; 7 nucleotides line up with TRBD1. V was pared by 3 bases and J by 6 bases, with 6 bases of the junction left unmatched. This CDR3 spans 15 amino acids. Germline CDR1 is SGHRS and CDR2 is YFSETQ. The CDR3 is CASSSGDRLNSPLHF. The CDR3 nucleotides are TGCGCCAGCAGCTCTGGGGACAGACTTAATTCACCCCTCCACTTT.